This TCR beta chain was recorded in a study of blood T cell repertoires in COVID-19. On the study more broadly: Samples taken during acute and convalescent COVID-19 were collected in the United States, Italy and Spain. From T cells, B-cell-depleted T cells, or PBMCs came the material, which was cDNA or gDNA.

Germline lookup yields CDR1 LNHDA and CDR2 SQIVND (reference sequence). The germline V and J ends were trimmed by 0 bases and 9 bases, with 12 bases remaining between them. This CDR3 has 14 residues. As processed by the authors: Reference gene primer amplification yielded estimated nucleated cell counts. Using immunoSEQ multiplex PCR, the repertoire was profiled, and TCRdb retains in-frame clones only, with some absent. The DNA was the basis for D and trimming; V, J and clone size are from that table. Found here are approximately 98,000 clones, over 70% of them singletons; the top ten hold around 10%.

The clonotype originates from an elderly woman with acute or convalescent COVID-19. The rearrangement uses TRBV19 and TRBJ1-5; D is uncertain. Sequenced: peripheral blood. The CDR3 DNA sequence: TGTGCCAGTAGTATAGAGGAGGGAGAGGGGCCCCAGCATTTT. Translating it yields CASSIEEGEGPQHF.